Following are 18 T cell receptor beta chains from one sample sequenced in a study of cytomegalovirus exposure and HLA in healthy donors. 13 Jbeta primers and 60 Vbeta primers were used for the PCR. Libraries were prepared by immunoSEQ multiplex PCR; TCRdb keeps only in-frame clonotypes and omits some of them. The data hold about 180,000 clones, with around 82% observed a single time. Material for sequencing was PBMCs. The receptors stem from a man between 35 and 55 years old in good health and CMV-seronegative.

The rearrangement uses TRBV9 and TRBJ2-7; 9 bases are shared with TRBD2. This CDR3 has 15 amino acids. V lost 4 bases, J lost 0 bases, and 5 bases stayed unmatched. Germline V CDR1 and CDR2: SGDLS, YYNGEE. The CDR3 reads CASSPGSGSSYEQYF. DNA for the CDR3: TGTGCCAGCAGCCCGGGTAGCGGGAGCTCCTACGAGCAGTACTTC.

V gene TRBV19 combines with J gene TRBJ2-3; 13 positions agree with TRBD2. The trim removed 6 bases at V and 9 bases at J, leaving 12 bases unmatched. CDR1 LNHDA and CDR2 SQIVND come from the germline V gene (reference sequence). The CDR3 is 16 residues long. The CDR3 bases are TGTGCCAGTAGCCTGGGACTAGCGGGACCCGGGGGGACGCAGTATTTT. It specifies CASSLGLAGPGGTQYF.

This sequence joins TRBV19 and TRBJ1-5; D remains unclear. With 4 bases removed from V and 6 bases from J, the gap between germline ends came to 16 bases. The CDR3 spans 15 residues. CDR1 is LNHDA, CDR2 SQIVND, per germline (reference sequence). CDR3 DNA: TGTGCCAGTAGTACCCCGAATGTGGTCGGTCAGCCCCAGCATTTT. It encodes CASSTPNVVGQPQHF.

The chain is built from TRBV19 and TRBJ1-6; weak D call: TRBD1 (5 bases). This CDR3 has 14 residues. V lost 8 bases to trimming and J lost 10 bases, with 18 bases between them. In germline, CDR1 is LNHDA, CDR2 SQIVND (reference sequence). CDR3 loop: CASSDGGAGSPLHF. CDR3 DNA: TGTGCCAGTTCCGACGGAGGGGCAGGGTCACCCCTCCACTTT.

The chain combines TRBV7-6 with TRBJ2-2, with TRBD2 matching over 13 bases. Germline V gene lookup returns CDR1 SGHVS and CDR2 FNYEAQ. The CDR3 covers 15 residues. The trim removed 5 bases at V and 6 bases at J, leaving 3 bases unmatched. CDR3 sequence reads: CASSKGLAGSGELFF. The CDR3 DNA follows: TGTGCCAGCAGCAAGGGACTAGCGGGGTCCGGGGAGCTGTTTTTT.

The chain combines TRBV5-4 with TRBJ2-3, with a weak D call TRBD2 (5 bases). Germline CDR1 and CDR2: SGHNT and YYREEE (reference sequence). This CDR3 region has 14 residues. Trimming cost V 1 base and J 1 base, with 7 bases left between them. The chain's CDR3 is CASSLYGGTDTQYF. The CDR3 nucleotides read TGTGCCAGCAGCTTGTACGGGGGCACAGATACGCAGTATTTT. Full variable domain (missing parts from reference TRBV5-4 and TRBJ2-3): ETGVTQSPTHLIKTRGQQVTLRCSSQSGHNTVSWYQQALGQGPQFIFQYYREEENGRGNFPPRFSGLQFPNYSSELNVNALELDDSALYLCASSLYGGTDTQYFGPGTRLTVL.

The J gene is TRBJ2-5, the V gene TRBV7-3, with TRBD2 matching 8 bases. This CDR3 contains 13 residues. V was clipped by 4 bases and J by 5 bases; unmatched bases: 3. Germline CDR1 SGHTA, CDR2 FQGTGA. The CDR3 sequence is CASSWTGGETQYF. The CDR3 DNA follows: TGTGCCAGCAGCTGGACGGGAGGGGAGACCCAGTACTTC.

The rearrangement uses TRBV19 and TRBJ2-1; D gene uncertain. The V gene's germline CDR1 is LNHDA and CDR2 SQIVND (reference sequence). The CDR3 totals 14 residues. Trimming left V 7 bases short and J 3 bases short, with 13 bases between. In DNA form, the CDR3 reads TGTGCCAGTATTCCCGGTTCCGACTACAATGAGCAGTTCTTC. This gives the protein CASIPGSDYNEQFF. Combining the CDR3 with reference TRBV19 and TRBJ2-1 gives the whole variable domain DGGITQSPKYLFRKEGQNVTLSCEQNLNHDAMYWYRQDPGQGLRLIYYSQIVNDFQKGDIAEGYSVSREKKESFPLTVTSAQKNPTAFYLCASIPGSDYNEQFFGPGTRLTVL.

This chain uses TRBV6-6 with TRBJ2-5; possibly TRBD2 for D (7 bases). Deletions cut 4 bases from V and 1 base from J, with 16 bases between. Germline loops: CDR1 MNHNY, CDR2 SVGAGI (reference sequence). The CDR3 totals 16 residues. The CDR3 sequence is CASSWPRGAAQETQYF. DNA of the CDR3: TGTGCCAGCAGTTGGCCACGGGGGGCGGCCCAAGAGACCCAGTACTTC.

This clone was found a few times. The J gene is TRBJ2-3, the V gene TRBV5-6, with 8 positions matching TRBD2. Germline V lookup: CDR1 SGHDT, CDR2 YYEEEE. This CDR3 comprises 17 residues. V lost 1 base and J lost 1; bases outside the gene matches: 8. CDR3 in amino acids: CASSLYAGGSRTDTQYF. CDR3 nucleotides: TGTGCCAGCAGCTTGTACGCGGGGGGCTCCCGCACAGATACGCAGTATTTT.

The genes are TRBV18 and TRBJ2-5, with D maybe TRBD2 (6 bases). The V gene's germline CDR1 is KGHSH and CDR2 LQKENI. The V end was cut by 8 bases, the J end by 3 bases, with 22 bases between. CDR3 size: 16 residues. In DNA, the CDR3 is TGTGCCAGCGCTACTCGGGGAGGTCTAACTAAAGAGACCCAGTACTTC. This translates into CASATRGGLTKETQYF.

This chain joins TRBV5-1 and TRBJ1-3; D gene uncertain. V was trimmed by 8 bases and J by 3 bases, leaving 15 bases between them. This CDR3 contains 14 residues. The V gene's germline CDR1 is SGHRS and CDR2 YFSETQ. The CDR3 loop is CARRPGRSGNTIYF. CDR3 nucleotide sequence: TGCGCCAGGAGACCGGGAAGGAGTGGAAACACCATATATTTT.

This sequence joins TRBV5-1 and TRBJ2-5; 9 nucleotides line up with TRBD1. Germline assignment: CDR1 SGHRS and CDR2 YFSETQ. V gave up 1 base and J gave up 7 bases; unmatched junction bases: 5. This CDR3 contains 14 residues. CDR3 loop: CASSLTGGEGTQYF. The CDR3 bases are TGCGCCAGCAGCTTGACAGGGGGCGAAGGGACCCAGTACTTC.

The J gene is TRBJ2-5, the V gene TRBV2; a weak D match, TRBD2 (6 bases). The CDR3 loop spans 14 amino acids. CDR1 is SNHLY, CDR2 FYNNEI, per germline. V lost 3 bases to trimming and J lost 2 bases, with 10 bases between them. CDR3 coding DNA: TGTGCCAGCAGTGAGTTGGGGAGGCAAGAGACCCAGTACTTC. Its translation: CASSELGRQETQYF.

The rearrangement uses TRBV18 and TRBJ1-2; 8 bases fit TRBD1. V trimming: 1 base; J trimming: 6 bases; junction bases outside the gene matches: 7. This CDR3 contains 15 residues. Germline V lookup: CDR1 KGHSH, CDR2 LQKENI. The CDR3 here is CASSPQTGESHGYTF. In DNA, the CDR3 is TGTGCCAGCTCACCACAGACAGGGGAGAGTCATGGCTACACCTTC.

The rearrangement links TRBV7-6 to TRBJ2-1; tentatively, D is TRBD1 (6 bases). CDR1 and CDR2 from the germline V gene are SGHVS and FNYEAQ. The V end lost 0 bases, the J end lost 6 bases, and 6 bases lay between the germline ends. The CDR3 length is 13 residues. The CDR3 coding sequence is TGTGCCAGCAGCTTAGCACAGGGCAATGAGCAGTTCTTC. It translates to CASSLAQGNEQFF.

The V gene is TRBV5-4, the J gene TRBJ2-5; possibly TRBD2 for D (6 bases). In germline, CDR1 is SGHNT, CDR2 YYREEE (reference sequence). This CDR3 region has 16 residues. The V gene lost 6 bases and the J gene lost 2 bases, with 20 bases spanning the gap. CDR3 protein: CASTASGQTYQETQYF. CDR3 nucleotides: TGTGCCAGCACCGCCAGCGGGCAGACTTATCAAGAGACCCAGTACTTC.

This clone was observed a few times. The chain carries TRBV6-6 and TRBJ2-7, with TRBD1 matching over 8 bases. The CDR3 is made up of 15 amino acids. The J segment lost 4 bases and the V segment lost 0 bases, leaving 5 bases of the junction unmatched. Germline V lookup: CDR1 MNHNY, CDR2 SVGAGI (reference sequence). The CDR3 DNA follows: TGTGCCAGCAGTTACTCGAGCGGACAGGGTTACGAGCAGTACTTC. This gives the protein CASSYSSGQGYEQYF.